These 30 T cell receptor beta chains share one sample of origin, sequenced in a study of blood T cell repertoires in COVID-19. Profiled with immunoSEQ multiplex PCR; TCRdb holds only in-frame clones, not every one. The data show a few hundred thousand clones, around 83% seen once. Sequenced input: PBMCs or T cells enriched from blood (not recorded which). The source of these receptors is a man aged 40-49 years who had been exposed to COVID-19.

The genes are TRBV12-3 or TRBV12-4 and TRBJ2-7; a possible D gene is TRBD1 (5 bases). V shed 5 bases and J shed 2 bases, with 10 bases lying between them. This CDR3 region has 13 residues. The CDR3: CASSKDTTYEQYF. The CDR3 nucleotides read TGTGCCAGCAGTAAGGACACAACCTACGAGCAGTACTTC.

The rearrangement joins TRBV5-1 to TRBJ1-6; D perhaps matches TRBD1 (6 bases). Germline loops: CDR1 SGHRS, CDR2 YFSETQ. Trimming left V 3 bases short and J 9 bases short, with 16 bases between. This CDR3 has 15 amino acids. As DNA, the CDR3 is TGCGCCAGCAGCTGGGGGACCGAGGGGGTTTCACCCCTCCACTTT. Translation: CASSWGTEGVSPLHF.

The rearrangement joins TRBV12-5 to TRBJ2-3; D call uncertain. This CDR3 contains 15 residues. V lost 5 bases, J lost 0 bases, and 12 bases lay in between. Germline V gene lookup returns CDR1 LGHNT and CDR2 FRNRAP. The CDR3 coding sequence is TGTGCTAGTGGTCGTGACTGGATAAGCACAGATACGCAGTATTTT. Its translation is CASGRDWISTDTQYF.

V and J are TRBV30 and TRBJ2-5; 9 nucleotides line up with TRBD1. V lost 1 base, J lost 2 bases, and 11 bases stayed unmatched. The length of the CDR3 is 17 residues. CDR1 GTSNPN and CDR2 SVGIG come from the germline V gene (reference sequence). The CDR3 sequence: CAWSGDLRDRDQETQYF. The CDR3 nucleotides read TGTGCCTGGAGTGGTGATCTCCGGGACAGGGATCAAGAGACCCAGTACTTC.

The rearrangement joins TRBV9 to TRBJ2-5; 10 positions match TRBD1. There are 15 residues in the CDR3. The germline gives CDR1 SGDLS, CDR2 YYNGEE. Trimming removed 3 bases from V and 5 bases from J; junction bases left unmatched: 7. The CDR3 sequence is CASSGTGTGVETQYF. CDR3 bases: TGTGCCAGCAGCGGAACCGGGACAGGGGTGGAGACCCAGTACTTC.

The rearrangement links TRBV27 to TRBJ1-2; no definite D call. Trimming removed 4 bases at V and 4 bases at J, with 19 bases between. The length of the CDR3 is 16 residues. Germline lookup yields CDR1 MNHEY and CDR2 SMNVEV (reference sequence). The CDR3, as DNA: TGTGCCAGCAGTTCACGACAATCCTACGACGCCTATGGCTACACCTTC. This translates into CASSSRQSYDAYGYTF.

This sequence joins TRBV20-1 and TRBJ1-2, with D tentatively TRBD1 (5 bases). In germline, CDR1 is DFQATT, CDR2 SNEGSKA (reference sequence). The CDR3 is 13 residues long. Trimming took off 3 bases at V and 8 bases at J, with 16 bases between the two ends. CDR3 region: CSASEQVLRGYTF. For the CDR3, the DNA is TGCAGTGCTAGTGAACAGGTGCTTAGGGGCTACACCTTC.

This chain links TRBV5-1 with TRBJ2-5; TRBD1 agrees at 12 bases. Germline assignment: CDR1 SGHRS and CDR2 YFSETQ. The CDR3 runs to 17 residues. V lost 0 bases and J lost 4; bases outside the gene matches: 7. The CDR3 here is CASSLAGTGGAGETQYF. The CDR3 DNA reads as TGCGCCAGCAGCTTGGCCGGGACAGGGGGCGCGGGAGAGACCCAGTACTTC. The full variable domain, its missing parts supplied by reference TRBV5-1 and TRBJ2-5, is KAGVTQTPRYLIKTRGQQVTLSCSPISGHRSVSWYQQTPGQGLQFLFEYFSETQRNKGNFPGRFSGRQFSNSRSEMNVSTLELGDSALYLCASSLAGTGGAGETQYFGPGTRLLVL.

The chain links TRBV10-3 to TRBJ1-2, with 9 bases that match TRBD1. J gave up 0 bases and V 8 bases, and 13 bases lay outside the gene matches. The CDR3 consists of 17 residues. The germline gives CDR1 ENHRY, CDR2 SYGVKD. The CDR3 nucleotides read TGTGCCATCGCCTTCCGGGACAGGGCAGGGTCTAACTATGGCTACACCTTC. This encodes CAIAFRDRAGSNYGYTF.

V and J are TRBV7-9 and TRBJ1-5, with D perhaps matching TRBD1 (6 bases). Germline V gives CDR1 SEHNR, CDR2 FQNEAQ (reference sequence). The germline V and J ends were trimmed by 5 bases and 6 bases, with 11 bases remaining between them. The CDR3 loop spans 13 amino acids. For the CDR3, the DNA is TGTGCCAGCAGCGGATTGGGGGCTCAGCCCCAGCATTTT. It codes for CASSGLGAQPQHF. The whole variable domain, remainder taken from reference TRBV7-9 and TRBJ1-5, is DTGVSQNPRHKITKRGQNVTFRCDPISEHNRLYWYRQTLGQGPEFLTYFQNEAQLEKSRLLSDRFSAERPKGSFSTLEIQRTEQGDSAMYLCASSGLGAQPQHFGDGTRLSIL.

The count of this clone is one. This sequence joins TRBV9 and TRBJ1-1; 8 nucleotides align to TRBD1. Germline V gene lookup returns CDR1 SGDLS and CDR2 YYNGEE. The CDR3 sequence is 13 residues long. Unmatched junction bases numbered 3, after V lost 7 bases and J lost 1 base. The CDR3 bases are TGTGCCAGCTCCCAGGGGGCGAACACTGAAGCTTTCTTT. Protein: CASSQGANTEAFF.

This clone was detected a few times. The genes are TRBV27 and TRBJ1-4, with 7 bases fitting TRBD1. Germline-derived CDR1 and CDR2 are MNHEY and SMNVEV (reference sequence). Trimming took 7 bases from V and 8 from J; bases not matched to a gene: 13. The CDR3 totals 15 residues. The CDR3 nucleotides are TGTGCCAGCACCTCGACGCCAGGGGGAGGAGAAAAACTGTTTTTT. Translated, it gives CASTSTPGGGEKLFF.

This chain connects TRBV19 to TRBJ1-1, with 7 positions matching TRBD1. This CDR3 has 15 amino acids. V lost 6 bases to trimming and J lost 1 base; unmatched junction nucleotides: 8. Germline assignment: CDR1 LNHDA and CDR2 SQIVND (reference sequence). The CDR3 protein is CASSPRDSRNTEAFF. In nucleotides, the CDR3 is TGTGCCAGTAGCCCGAGGGACAGTAGGAACACTGAAGCTTTCTTT.

The V and J genes are TRBV30 and TRBJ1-6, with TRBD1 matching 7 bases. In germline, CDR1 is GTSNPN, CDR2 SVGIG (reference sequence). This CDR3 has 14 residues. The V segment lost 7 bases and the J segment 7 bases; nucleotides outside the gene matches: 10. In DNA, the CDR3 is TGTGCCTATCTCACAGGGGCGGGGAATTCACCCCTCCACTTT. Encoded protein: CAYLTGAGNSPLHF.

The genes are TRBV11-3 and TRBJ2-3, with D tentatively TRBD2 (6 bases). The CDR3 is made up of 12 amino acids. Germline CDR1 SGHNT, CDR2 YENEEA. Trimming took 4 bases from V and 5 from J, leaving 7 bases between them. This chain's CDR3 is CASSSGGDTQYF. The CDR3 coding sequence is TGTGCCAGCAGCTCCGGGGGAGATACGCAGTATTTT.

The gene calls are TRBV15 and TRBJ1-5; no clear D gene. V shed 0 bases and J shed 4 bases, with 7 bases lying between them. The CDR3 is made up of 14 amino acids. In germline, CDR1 is LNHNV, CDR2 YYDKDF (reference sequence). The CDR3 DNA reads as TGTGCCACCAGCAGAGACATTGTTAATCAGCCCCAGCATTTT. Translated: CATSRDIVNQPQHF.

The rearrangement links TRBV6-5 to TRBJ2-2; D is ambiguous. V gave up 4 bases and J gave up 4 bases, with 16 bases separating them. Germline V lookup: CDR1 MNHEY, CDR2 SVGAGI. The CDR3 is 16 amino acids. CDR3 DNA sequence: TGTGCCAGCAGTTCCTCGGTCATCAGTATCACCGGGGAGCTGTTTTTT. It yields the protein CASSSSVISITGELFF.

This chain joins TRBV7-2 and TRBJ1-2, with TRBD1 as a possible D gene (6 bases). CDR1 and CDR2 from the germline V gene are SGHTA and FQGNSA. Trimming left V 2 bases short and J 7 bases short, with 14 bases between. The CDR3 extends over 14 amino acids. CDR3 DNA: TGTGCCAGCAGCTTATTGGCGGGGGCGGCTGGCTACACCTTC. Translation gives CASSLLAGAAGYTF. The variable domain in full, completed from reference TRBV7-2 and TRBJ1-2, reads GAGVSQSPSNKVTEKGKDVELRCDPISGHTALYWYRQSLGQGLEFLIYFQGNSAPDKSGLPSDRFSAERTGGSVSTLTIQRTQQEDSAVYLCASSLLAGAAGYTFGSGTRLTVV.

The chain carries TRBV11-2 and TRBJ1-2; perhaps TRBD1 as D (5 bases). Germline-derived CDR1 and CDR2 are SGHAT and FQNNGV. The CDR3 has 14 amino acids. V lost 7 bases, J lost 7 bases, and 19 bases lay in between. The CDR3 region is CASTPTEPRGGYTF. The DNA of the CDR3 is TGTGCCAGCACTCCTACGGAACCAAGGGGTGGCTACACCTTC.

The chain joins TRBV12-3 or TRBV12-4 to TRBJ2-1, with D perhaps matching TRBD2 (6 bases). There are 12 residues in the CDR3. V shed 3 bases and J shed 13 bases, with 13 bases lying between them. Written as DNA, the CDR3 is TGTGCCAGCAGTTTTAGGCGGGGTCAACAGTTCTTC. This encodes CASSFRRGQQFF.

The chain recombines TRBV18 with TRBJ1-1, with 7 bases identical to TRBD1. The CDR3 is made up of 14 amino acids. V was clipped by 2 bases and J by 9 bases; unmatched bases: 9. Germline V CDR1 and CDR2: KGHSH, LQKENI. CDR3: CASSPNKAQGKAFF. The CDR3 nucleotides read TGTGCCAGCTCACCAAATAAAGCACAGGGGAAAGCTTTCTTT.

As for this clone: The same CDR3 also results from other DNA sequences found in this sample. The V call is TRBV6-5, the J call TRBJ1-5; 8 bases agree with TRBD1. Germline trimming cut 8 bases from V and 5 bases from J; bases unmatched to any gene: 5. From germline, CDR1 is MNHEY and CDR2 SVGAGI. This CDR3 region has 13 residues. The CDR3 loop is CASRQGLDQPQHF. The CDR3 region has the DNA TGTGCCAGCCGACAGGGGTTAGATCAGCCCCAGCATTTT.

The chain uses TRBV5-6 and TRBJ2-1; no clear D gene. CDR3 length: 11 residues. Trimming pared 1 base from V and 8 bases from J, leaving 4 bases between. In germline, CDR1 is SGHDT, CDR2 YYEEEE. The CDR3 nucleotides are TGTGCCAGCAGCTTGCGTGATGAGCAGTTCTTC. As protein: CASSLRDEQFF.

In its sample, this clone was seen a few times. The rearrangement uses TRBV9 and TRBJ1-1; D unclear. The CDR3 extends over 14 amino acids. V lost 5 bases, J lost 0 bases, and 11 bases lay in between. CDR1 is SGDLS and CDR2 is YYNGEE in the germline V gene. CDR3 sequence: CASSRDIMNTEAFF. In DNA, the CDR3 is TGTGCCAGCAGTAGAGACATAATGAACACTGAAGCTTTCTTT.

The rearrangement joins TRBV27 to TRBJ2-1; TRBD1 agrees at 8 bases. The CDR3 length is 17 residues. V trimming: 6 bases; J trimming: 8 bases; junction bases outside the gene matches: 18. From germline, CDR1 is MNHEY and CDR2 SMNVEV (reference sequence). CDR3 region: CASSPTFQDRVTDEQFF. For the CDR3, the DNA is TGTGCCAGCAGCCCCACGTTCCAGGACAGGGTGACGGATGAGCAGTTCTTC.

The chain uses TRBV19 and TRBJ1-5, with D perhaps matching TRBD1 (5 bases). Trimming removed 8 bases from V and 4 bases from J, with 27 bases in between. This CDR3 comprises 18 residues. Looked up from germline, CDR1 is LNHDA and CDR2 is SQIVND (reference sequence). Here the CDR3 DNA reads TGTGCCAGTTCTCCGGCGACAGTAATTTCTCAAGCGAATCAGCCCCAGCATTTT. Its protein product is CASSPATVISQANQPQHF.

In nucleotides, the CDR3 is TGTGCCAGCAGTAATGGACAGGAATCCTACGAGCAGTACTTC. Its translation: CASSNGQESYEQYF. The rearrangement links TRBV6-5 to TRBJ2-7, with 7 bases fitting TRBD1. V dropped 5 bases and J dropped 1; count of bases not matched to a gene: 5. The V gene's germline CDR1 is MNHEY and CDR2 SVGAGI. This CDR3 has 14 residues.

The CDR3 nucleotides read TGTGCCAGCAGCAAATCAGGGGAACGAAACACCGGGGAGCTGTTTTTT. This translates into CASSKSGERNTGELFF. The rearrangement joins TRBV21-1 to TRBJ2-2; the table gives TRBD1 as D, unverified against the DNA. TRBV21-1 counts as a pseudogene. This CDR3 contains 16 residues.

The chain carries TRBV6-5 and TRBJ1-1; a possible D gene is TRBD1 (6 bases). Per germline, CDR1 MNHEY and CDR2 SVGAGI. The CDR3 length is 15 residues. V gave up 7 bases and J gave up 1 base, with 16 bases separating them. CDR3 loop: CASNQGGGSNTEAFF. In nucleotides, the CDR3 is TGTGCCAGCAACCAGGGAGGGGGGTCGAACACTGAAGCTTTCTTT.

The J gene is TRBJ1-4, the V gene TRBV19; maybe TRBD1 (6 bases). Trimming removed 10 bases at V and 3 bases at J, with 12 bases between. From germline, CDR1 is LNHDA and CDR2 SQIVND (reference sequence). This CDR3 is 13 amino acids long. The CDR3 sequence is CATGVRANEKLFF. In DNA, the CDR3 is TGTGCCACAGGGGTTCGGGCTAATGAAAAACTGTTTTTT.